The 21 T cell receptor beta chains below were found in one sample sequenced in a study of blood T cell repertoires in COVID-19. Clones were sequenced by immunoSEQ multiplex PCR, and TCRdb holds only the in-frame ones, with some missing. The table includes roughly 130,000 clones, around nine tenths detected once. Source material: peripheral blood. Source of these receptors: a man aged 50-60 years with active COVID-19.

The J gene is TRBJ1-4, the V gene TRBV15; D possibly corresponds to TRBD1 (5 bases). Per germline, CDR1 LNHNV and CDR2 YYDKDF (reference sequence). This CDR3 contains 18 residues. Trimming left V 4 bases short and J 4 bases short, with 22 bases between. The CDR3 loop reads CATSTSVLWQGLNEKLFF. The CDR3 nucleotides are TGTGCCACCAGCACCTCAGTACTTTGGCAGGGTCTTAATGAAAAACTGTTTTTT. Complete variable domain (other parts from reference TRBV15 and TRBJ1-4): DAMVIQNPRYQVTQFGKPVTLSCSQTLNHNVMYWYQQKSSQAPKLLFHYYDKDFNNEADTPDNFQSRRPNTSFCFLDIRSPGLGDTAMYLCATSTSVLWQGLNEKLFFGSGTQLSVL.

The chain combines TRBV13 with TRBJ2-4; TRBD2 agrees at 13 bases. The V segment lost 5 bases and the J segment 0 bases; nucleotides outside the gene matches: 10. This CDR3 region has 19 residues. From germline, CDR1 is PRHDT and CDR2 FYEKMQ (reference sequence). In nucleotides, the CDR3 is TGTGCCAGCAGCCCCGGACTAGCGGGAGTCCTGGGAGCCAAAAACATTCAGTACTTC. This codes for CASSPGLAGVLGAKNIQYF. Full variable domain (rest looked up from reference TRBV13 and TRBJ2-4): AAGVIQSPRHLIKEKRETATLKCYPIPRHDTVYWYQQGPGQDPQFLISFYEKMQSDKGSIPDRFSAQQFSDYHSELNMSSLELGDSALYFCASSPGLAGVLGAKNIQYFGAGTRLSVL.

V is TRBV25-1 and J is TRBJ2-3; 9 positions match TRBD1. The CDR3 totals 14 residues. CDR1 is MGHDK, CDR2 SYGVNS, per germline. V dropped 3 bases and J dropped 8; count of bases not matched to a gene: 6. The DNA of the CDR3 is TGTGCCAGCAGTGACCAACAGGGGGCGAGTACGCAGTATTTT. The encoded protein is CASSDQQGASTQYF.

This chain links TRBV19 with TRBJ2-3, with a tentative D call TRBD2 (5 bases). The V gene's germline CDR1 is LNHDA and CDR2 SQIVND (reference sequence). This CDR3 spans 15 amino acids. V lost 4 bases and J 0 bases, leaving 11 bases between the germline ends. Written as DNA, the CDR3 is TGTGCCAGTAGTAGTTTGGGCGGGAGCACAGATACGCAGTATTTT. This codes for CASSSLGGSTDTQYF.

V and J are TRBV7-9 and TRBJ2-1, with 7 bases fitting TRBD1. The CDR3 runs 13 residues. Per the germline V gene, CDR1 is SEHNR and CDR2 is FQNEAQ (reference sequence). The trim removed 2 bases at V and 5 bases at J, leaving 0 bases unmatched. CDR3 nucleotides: TGTGCCAGCAGCTTACAGGGGGACAATGAGCAGTTCTTC. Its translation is CASSLQGDNEQFF.

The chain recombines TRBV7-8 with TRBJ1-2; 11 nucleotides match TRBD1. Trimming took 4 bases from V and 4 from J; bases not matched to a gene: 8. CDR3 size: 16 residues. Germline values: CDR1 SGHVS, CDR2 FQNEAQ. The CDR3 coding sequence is TGTGCCAGCAGCTCGGACAGGGGGCGTAATTCCTATGGCTACACCTTC. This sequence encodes CASSSDRGRNSYGYTF. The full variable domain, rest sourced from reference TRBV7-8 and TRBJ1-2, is GAGVSQSPRYKVAKRGQDVALRCDPISGHVSLFWYQQALGQGPEFLTYFQNEAQLDKSGLPSDRFFAERPEGSVSTLKIQRTQQEDSAVYLCASSSDRGRNSYGYTFGSGTRLTVV.

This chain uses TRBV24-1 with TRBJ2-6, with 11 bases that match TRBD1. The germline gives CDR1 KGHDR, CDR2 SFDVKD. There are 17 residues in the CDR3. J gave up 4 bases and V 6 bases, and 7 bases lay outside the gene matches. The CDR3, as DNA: TGTGCCACCAGTCCTGGACAGGGGGCAGCGGGGGCCAACGTCCTGACTTTC. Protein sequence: CATSPGQGAAGANVLTF.

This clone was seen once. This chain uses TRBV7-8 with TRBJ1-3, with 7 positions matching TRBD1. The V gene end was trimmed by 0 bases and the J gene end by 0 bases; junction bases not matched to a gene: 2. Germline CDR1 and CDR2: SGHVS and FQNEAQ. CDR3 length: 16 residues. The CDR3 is CASSLAGQNSGNTIYF. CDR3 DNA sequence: TGTGCCAGCAGCTTAGCGGGACAGAACTCTGGAAACACCATATATTTT.

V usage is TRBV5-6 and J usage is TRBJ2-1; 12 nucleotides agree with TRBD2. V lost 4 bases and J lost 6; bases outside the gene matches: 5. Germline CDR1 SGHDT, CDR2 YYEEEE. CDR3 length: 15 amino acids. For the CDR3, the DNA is TGTGCCAGCAGCCGACTAGCGGGAGAGTTCAATGAGCAGTTCTTC. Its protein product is CASSRLAGEFNEQFF.

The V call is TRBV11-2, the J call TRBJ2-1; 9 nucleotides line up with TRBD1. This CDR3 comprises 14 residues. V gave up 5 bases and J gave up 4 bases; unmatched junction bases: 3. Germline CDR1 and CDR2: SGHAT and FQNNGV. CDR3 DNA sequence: TGTGCCAGCAGCGGGACAGGGTCTTACAATGAGCAGTTCTTC. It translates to CASSGTGSYNEQFF.

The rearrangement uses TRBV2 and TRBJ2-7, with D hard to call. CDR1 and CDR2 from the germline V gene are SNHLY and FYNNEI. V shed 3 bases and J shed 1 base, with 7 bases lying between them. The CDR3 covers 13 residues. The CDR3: CASSDVISYEQYV. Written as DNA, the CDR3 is TGTGCCAGCAGTGATGTCATTTCCTACGAGCAGTACGTC.

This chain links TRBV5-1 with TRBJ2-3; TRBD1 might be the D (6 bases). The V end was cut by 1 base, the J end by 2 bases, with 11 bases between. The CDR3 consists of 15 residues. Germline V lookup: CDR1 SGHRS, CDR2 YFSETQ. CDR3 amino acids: CASSLQDRSTDTQYF. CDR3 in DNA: TGCGCCAGCAGCTTGCAAGACAGGTCCACAGATACGCAGTATTTT.

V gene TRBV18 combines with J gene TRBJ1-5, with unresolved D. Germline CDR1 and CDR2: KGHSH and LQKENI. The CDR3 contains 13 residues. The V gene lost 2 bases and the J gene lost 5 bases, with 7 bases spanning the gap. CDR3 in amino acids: CASSPATDQPQHF. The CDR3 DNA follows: TGTGCCAGCTCACCAGCTACGGATCAGCCCCAGCATTTT.

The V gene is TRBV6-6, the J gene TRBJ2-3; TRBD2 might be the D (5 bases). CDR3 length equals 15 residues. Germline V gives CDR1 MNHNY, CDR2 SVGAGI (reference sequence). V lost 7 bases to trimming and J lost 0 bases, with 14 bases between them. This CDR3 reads CASTHRTQSTDTQYF. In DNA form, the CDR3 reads TGTGCCAGCACCCACCGGACTCAAAGCACAGATACGCAGTATTTT.

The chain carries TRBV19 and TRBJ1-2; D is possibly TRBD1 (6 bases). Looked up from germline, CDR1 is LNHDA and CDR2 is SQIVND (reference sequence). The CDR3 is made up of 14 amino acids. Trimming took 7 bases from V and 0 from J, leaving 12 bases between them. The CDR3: CASNHREPNYGYTF. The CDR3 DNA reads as TGTGCCAGTAACCACAGGGAACCTAACTATGGCTACACCTTC.

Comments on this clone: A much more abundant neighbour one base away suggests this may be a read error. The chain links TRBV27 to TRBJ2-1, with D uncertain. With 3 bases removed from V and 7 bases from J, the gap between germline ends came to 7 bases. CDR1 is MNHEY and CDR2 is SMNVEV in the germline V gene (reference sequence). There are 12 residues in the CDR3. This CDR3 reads CASSFGSNEQFF. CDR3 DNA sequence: TGTGCCAGCAGTTTCGGGTCGAATGAGCAGTTCTTC.

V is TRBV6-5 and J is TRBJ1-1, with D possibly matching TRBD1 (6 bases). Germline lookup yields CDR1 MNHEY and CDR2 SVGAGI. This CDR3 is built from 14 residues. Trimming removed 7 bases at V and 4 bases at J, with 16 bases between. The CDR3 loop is CASKTRGKVTEAFF. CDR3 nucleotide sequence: TGTGCCAGCAAGACGAGGGGGAAAGTCACTGAAGCTTTCTTT.

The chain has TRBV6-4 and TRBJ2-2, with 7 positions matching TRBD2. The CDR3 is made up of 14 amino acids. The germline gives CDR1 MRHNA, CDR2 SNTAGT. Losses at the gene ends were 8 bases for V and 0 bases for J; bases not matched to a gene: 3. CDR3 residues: CASRAGSNTGELFF. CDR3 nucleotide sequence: TGTGCCAGCCGAGCGGGGTCGAACACCGGGGAGCTGTTTTTT.

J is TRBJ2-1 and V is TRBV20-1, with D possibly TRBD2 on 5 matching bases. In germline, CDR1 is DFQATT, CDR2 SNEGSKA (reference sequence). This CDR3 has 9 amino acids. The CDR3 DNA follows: TGCAGCGGACCGAGGGTAAGGTTCTTC. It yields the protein CSGPRVRFF.

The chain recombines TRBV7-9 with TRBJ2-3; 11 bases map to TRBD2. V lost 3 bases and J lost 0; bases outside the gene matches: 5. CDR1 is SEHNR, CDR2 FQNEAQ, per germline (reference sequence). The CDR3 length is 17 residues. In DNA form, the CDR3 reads TGTGCCAGCAGCTTGAGGTGGACTAGCGGGAGCACAGATACGCAGTATTTT. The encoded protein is CASSLRWTSGSTDTQYF.

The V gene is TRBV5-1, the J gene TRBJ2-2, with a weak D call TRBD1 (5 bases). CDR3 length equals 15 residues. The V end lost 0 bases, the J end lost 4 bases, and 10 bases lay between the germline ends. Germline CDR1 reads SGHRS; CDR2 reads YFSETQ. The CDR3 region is CASSLARVGTGELFF. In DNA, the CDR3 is TGCGCCAGCAGCTTGGCCAGGGTTGGCACCGGGGAGCTGTTTTTT.